The next 18 T cell receptor beta chains were all read from a single sample in a study of OX40 agonist ivuxolimab in advanced cancers. Clones were sequenced by immunoSEQ multiplex PCR, and TCRdb holds only the in-frame ones, with some missing. The sample yields 70,000 to 80,000 clones, about 94% seen once. Sequenced here: CD4+ or CD8+ T cells sorted from blood, sampled in a trial of the OX40 agonist ivuxolimab. Source of these receptors: an adult with an advanced solid tumor such as melanoma, head and neck, liver or kidney cancer.

The chain couples TRBV18 to TRBJ2-1; 11 nucleotides line up with TRBD2. Germline CDR1 is KGHSH and CDR2 is LQKENI. J lost 7 bases, V lost 0 bases, and 8 bases had no gene match. This CDR3 contains 17 residues. CDR3 nucleotides: TGTGCCAGCTCACCACCTAGCGGGAGGGCCCGAAAGAATGAGCAGTTCTTC. Amino acids: CASSPPSGRARKNEQFF. The entire variable domain, with the rest obtained from reference TRBV18 and TRBJ2-1, is as follows: NAGVMQNPRHLVRRRGQEARLRCSPMKGHSHVYWYRQLPEEGLKFMVYLQKENIIDESGMPKERFSAEFPKEGPSILRIQQVVRGDSAAYFCASSPPSGRARKNEQFFGPGTRLTVL.

This clone was detected once. The rearrangement uses TRBV19 and TRBJ2-1; 8 nucleotides match TRBD2. The CDR3 contains 15 residues. Germline assignment: CDR1 LNHDA and CDR2 SQIVND (reference sequence). The ends lost 5 bases at V and 1 base at J; junction bases unmatched: 4. The CDR3 DNA reads as TGTGCCAGTAGTTTAGCGGGAAGATCCTACAATGAGCAGTTCTTC. Protein: CASSLAGRSYNEQFF.

The chain joins TRBV10-1 to TRBJ2-7; D is uncertain. CDR1 is WNHNN and CDR2 is SYGVQD in the germline V gene (reference sequence). This CDR3 has 14 amino acids. The V gene lost 0 bases and the J gene lost 5 bases, with 11 bases spanning the gap. CDR3 in DNA: TGCGCCAGCAGTGAGTCATTCCAGATCCACGAGCAGTACTTC. Residues: CASSESFQIHEQYF.

The V call is TRBV6-6, the J call TRBJ2-3; tentatively, D is TRBD1 (6 bases). Trimming removed 3 bases from V and 4 bases from J, with 17 bases in between. The CDR3 totals 16 residues. Per germline, CDR1 MNHNY and CDR2 SVGAGI (reference sequence). The CDR3, as DNA: TGTGCCAGCAGTTATGGCCAGGGGATGAGGGCAGATACGCAGTATTTT. It specifies CASSYGQGMRADTQYF.

V usage is TRBV11-3 and J usage is TRBJ1-1; 7 positions agree with TRBD1. Trimming cost V 5 bases and J 2 bases; bases outside gene matches: 11. Looked up from germline, CDR1 is SGHNT and CDR2 is YENEEA. This CDR3 is built from 16 residues. The CDR3 nucleotides read TGTGCCAGCAGCCCTGGTTACAGGGGAAGAAACACTGAAGCTTTCTTT. It encodes CASSPGYRGRNTEAFF.

This rearrangement joins TRBV7-8 to TRBJ1-4; no firm D call. Germline lookup yields CDR1 SGHVS and CDR2 FQNEAQ. V was trimmed by 4 bases and J by 2 bases, leaving 8 bases between them. The CDR3 covers 14 residues. CDR3 sequence: CASSSPRTNEKLFF. CDR3 DNA: TGTGCCAGCAGCTCACCGCGGACTAATGAAAAACTGTTTTTT.

This clone has a single count. The genes are TRBV9 and TRBJ2-3; 7 bases are a match to TRBD1. Per the germline V gene, CDR1 is SGDLS and CDR2 is YYNGEE. The CDR3 sequence is 15 residues long. Unmatched junction bases numbered 7, after V lost 4 bases and J lost 2 bases. The CDR3 spells CASSPLGQNTDTQYF. CDR3 DNA sequence: TGTGCCAGCAGCCCTCTGGGACAGAACACAGATACGCAGTATTTT. The full variable domain, in which reference TRBV9 and TRBJ2-3 provide the parts outside the CDR3, is DSGVTQTPKHLITATGQRVTLRCSPRSGDLSVYWYQQSLDQGLQFLIQYYNGEERAKGNILERFSAQQFPDLHSELNLSSLELGDSALYFCASSPLGQNTDTQYFGPGTRLTVL.

The CDR3 coding sequence is TGTGCCAGCAGCGTTAGGCTCCAGGGTCCCTACAATGAGCAGTTCTTC. This translates into CASSVRLQGPYNEQFF. The chain is built from TRBV5-6 and TRBJ2-1, with D possibly being TRBD1 (5 bases). The germline V gene encodes CDR1 SGHDT and CDR2 YYEEEE. CDR3 size: 16 residues. Trimming took off 4 bases at V and 2 bases at J, with 16 bases between the two ends. Together with reference TRBV5-6 and TRBJ2-1, the CDR3 gives the full variable domain: DAGVTQSPTHLIKTRGQQVTLRCSPKSGHDTVSWYQQALGQGPQFIFQYYEEEERQRGNFPDRFSGHQFPNYSSELNVNALLLGDSALYLCASSVRLQGPYNEQFFGPGTRLTVL.

This sequence joins TRBV4-1 and TRBJ1-4; D perhaps matches TRBD1 (6 bases). Germline values: CDR1 MGHRA, CDR2 YSYEKL. Deletions cut 1 base from V and 0 bases from J, with 18 bases between. CDR3 length equals 19 residues. Here the CDR3 reads CASSQAGGRLGATNEKLFF. In DNA, the CDR3 is TGCGCCAGCAGCCAAGCGGGGGGGCGACTTGGAGCAACTAATGAAAAACTGTTTTTT.

This chain joins TRBV7-9 and TRBJ1-5; 7 bases agree with TRBD1. CDR1 SEHNR and CDR2 FQNEAQ come from the germline V gene (reference sequence). This CDR3 has 14 residues. V lost 8 bases to trimming and J lost 3 bases; unmatched junction nucleotides: 7. The DNA for the CDR3 is TGTGCCAGCGGAACAGGGACAGACAATCAGCCCCAGCATTTT. It translates to CASGTGTDNQPQHF.

V gene TRBV11-2 combines with J gene TRBJ2-7; 14 bases map to TRBD2. Per germline, CDR1 SGHAT and CDR2 FQNNGV. This CDR3 contains 17 residues. With 5 bases clipped from V and 3 bases from J, the junction kept 9 bases outside the gene matches. The CDR3 DNA is TGTGCCAGCAGCAACTCGGGACTAGCGGGAGTGTTCTACGAGCAGTACTTC. Amino acid sequence: CASSNSGLAGVFYEQYF.

The V call is TRBV6-1, the J call TRBJ1-2; 8 nucleotides agree with TRBD1. The CDR3 sequence is 15 residues long. CDR1 MNHNS and CDR2 SASEGT come from the germline V gene. The ends lost 8 bases at V and 3 bases at J; junction bases unmatched: 11. The chain's CDR3 is CASGGQANLYYGYTF. The DNA of the CDR3 is TGTGCCAGCGGGGGACAGGCGAACCTTTACTATGGCTACACCTTC.

V usage is TRBV25-1 and J usage is TRBJ2-2, with TRBD2 matching 11 bases. The CDR3 is made up of 16 amino acids. Per germline, CDR1 MGHDK and CDR2 SYGVNS. V lost 1 base, J lost 6 bases, and 4 bases stayed unmatched. CDR3 in DNA: TGTGCCAGCAGTGAATTTACTAGCGGGAGCTCCGGGGAGCTGTTTTTT. It translates to CASSEFTSGSSGELFF.

Written as DNA, the CDR3 is TGTGCCAGTAGTCCCACAGGGGCGTCGGGTGGCGAGCAGTACTTC. Amino acids: CASSPTGASGGEQYF. J is TRBJ2-5 and V is TRBV19, with 7 bases matching TRBD1. With the DNA end fitting TRBJ2-7 better, the J assignment may be wrong. There are 15 residues in the CDR3. The V gene's germline CDR1 is LNHDA and CDR2 SQIVND (reference sequence).

The chain has TRBV7-2 and TRBJ2-7; 15 bases match TRBD2. The CDR3 extends over 16 amino acids. Trimming at V came to 5 bases and at J to 7 bases, leaving 9 bases not matched to a gene. Germline V CDR1 and CDR2: SGHTA, FQGNSA. Written as DNA, the CDR3 is TGTGCCAGCAGCGCGGGACTAGCGGGAGGTCAGCTGGAGCAGTACTTC. Translating gives CASSAGLAGGQLEQYF.

V gene TRBV2 combines with J gene TRBJ2-7, with 8 bases aligning to TRBD2. This CDR3 contains 13 residues. Per germline, CDR1 SNHLY and CDR2 FYNNEI. V shed 3 bases, J shed 5 bases, and the junction held 3 bases outside the gene matches. CDR3 in amino acids: CASSDSGGNEQYF. CDR3 coding DNA: TGTGCCAGCAGTGATTCGGGGGGGAACGAGCAGTACTTC.

The genes are TRBV5-8 and TRBJ2-7; D remains ambiguous. The germline gives CDR1 SGHTS, CDR2 YDEGEE. The CDR3 consists of 12 residues. Trimming shortened V by 2 bases and J by 4 bases, and 7 bases separated the two germline ends. The chain's CDR3 is CASSFLRYEQYF. In DNA form, the CDR3 reads TGTGCCAGCAGCTTTTTAAGGTACGAGCAGTACTTC.

This chain links TRBV7-9 with TRBJ1-4; a weak D match, TRBD1 (6 bases). This CDR3 has 14 residues. The germline V and J ends were trimmed by 5 bases and 6 bases, with 13 bases remaining between them. Germline CDR1 SEHNR, CDR2 FQNEAQ (reference sequence). The CDR3 protein is CASSRQGLYEKLFF. CDR3 DNA: TGTGCCAGCAGCCGCCAGGGGCTTTATGAAAAACTGTTTTTT.